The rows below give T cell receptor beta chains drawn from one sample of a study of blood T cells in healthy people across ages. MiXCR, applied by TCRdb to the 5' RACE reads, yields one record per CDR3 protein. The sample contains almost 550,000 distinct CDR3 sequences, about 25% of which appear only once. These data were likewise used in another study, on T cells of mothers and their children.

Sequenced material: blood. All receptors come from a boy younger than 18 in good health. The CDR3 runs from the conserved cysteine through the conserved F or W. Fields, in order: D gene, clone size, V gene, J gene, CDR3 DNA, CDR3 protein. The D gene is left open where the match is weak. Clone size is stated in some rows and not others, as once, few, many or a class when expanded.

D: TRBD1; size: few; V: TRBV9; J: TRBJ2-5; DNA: TGTGCCAGCAGCGCGGACAGGGGGCTCCAAGAGACCCAGTACTTC; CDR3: CASSADRGLQETQYF
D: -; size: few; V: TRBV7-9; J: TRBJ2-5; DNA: TGTGCCAGCAGCATTCTGGAGACCCAGTACTTC; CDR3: CASSILETQYF
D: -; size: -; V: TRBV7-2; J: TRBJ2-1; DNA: TGTGGCAGCAGCTTAGAGTTTATGGGTCTTGGGGATGAGCAGTTCTTC; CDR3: CGSSLEFMGLGDEQFF
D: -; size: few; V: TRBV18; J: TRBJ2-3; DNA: TGTGCCAGCTCACCTGCTAGTTGGGGCACAGATACGCAGTATTTT; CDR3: CASSPASWGTDTQYF
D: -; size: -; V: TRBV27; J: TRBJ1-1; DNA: TGTGCCAGCAGTACCCTAGGGGTAACTGAAGCTTTCTTT; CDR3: CASSTLGVTEAFF
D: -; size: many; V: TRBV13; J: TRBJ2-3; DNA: TGTGCCAGCAGCCCCACTAGAGTTCCCACAGATACGCAGTATTTT; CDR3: CASSPTRVPTDTQYF
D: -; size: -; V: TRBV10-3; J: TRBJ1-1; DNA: TGTGCCTCCAAAGACGGTGGATCCACTGAAGCTTTCTTT; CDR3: CASKDGGSTEAFF
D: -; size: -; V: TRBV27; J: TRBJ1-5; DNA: TGTGCCAGCAGTTTATTTGGTTATCAGCCCCAGCATTTT; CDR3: CASSLFGYQPQHF
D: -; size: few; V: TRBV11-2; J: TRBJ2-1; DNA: TGTGCCAGCAGCTTAGGGCTGACAGTGGGGCAGTTCTTC; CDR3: CASSLGLTVGQFF
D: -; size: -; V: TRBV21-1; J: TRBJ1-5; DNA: TGTGCCAGCCCCAAGAGGGACTCTAGCAATCAGCCCCAGCATTTT; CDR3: CASPKRDSSNQPQHF
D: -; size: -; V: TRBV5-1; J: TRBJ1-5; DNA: TGCGCCAGCAGCTTGGGCAGCAATAGCAATCAGCCCCAGCATTTT; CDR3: CASSLGSNSNQPQHF